This T cell receptor beta chain emerged from a study of T-cell memory formation after mild COVID-19. The CDR3 is made up of 12 amino acids. V shed 7 bases and J 3 bases; nucleotides not matched to a gene: 4. The germline gives CDR1 SQVTM, CDR2 ANQGSEA. MiXCR, run by TCRdb on the 5' RACE reads, gives a single entry per CDR3 protein. Here the sample spans 400,000 to 550,000 distinct CDR3 sequences, about 23% being singletons. This clonotype has a handful of counts. The TCR was taken from an adult woman who had mild COVID-19 (a few samples of this study predate the infection). Cell type and time point are not known. Sequencing was performed on PBMCs or a T cell subset sorted from them (not recorded which). V and J are TRBV29-1 and TRBJ1-1; 8 nucleotides match TRBD1. CDR3 DNA: TGCAGCGGCAGGGGGCGAGACACTGAAGCTTTCTTT. This sequence encodes CSGRGRDTEAFF. The entire variable domain, with the rest obtained from reference TRBV29-1 and TRBJ1-1, is as follows: SAVISQKPSRDICQRGTSLTIQCQVDSQVTMMFWYRQQPGQSLTLIATANQGSEATYESGFVIDKFPISRPNLTFSTLTVSNMSPEDSSIYLCSGRGRDTEAFFGQGTRLTVV.